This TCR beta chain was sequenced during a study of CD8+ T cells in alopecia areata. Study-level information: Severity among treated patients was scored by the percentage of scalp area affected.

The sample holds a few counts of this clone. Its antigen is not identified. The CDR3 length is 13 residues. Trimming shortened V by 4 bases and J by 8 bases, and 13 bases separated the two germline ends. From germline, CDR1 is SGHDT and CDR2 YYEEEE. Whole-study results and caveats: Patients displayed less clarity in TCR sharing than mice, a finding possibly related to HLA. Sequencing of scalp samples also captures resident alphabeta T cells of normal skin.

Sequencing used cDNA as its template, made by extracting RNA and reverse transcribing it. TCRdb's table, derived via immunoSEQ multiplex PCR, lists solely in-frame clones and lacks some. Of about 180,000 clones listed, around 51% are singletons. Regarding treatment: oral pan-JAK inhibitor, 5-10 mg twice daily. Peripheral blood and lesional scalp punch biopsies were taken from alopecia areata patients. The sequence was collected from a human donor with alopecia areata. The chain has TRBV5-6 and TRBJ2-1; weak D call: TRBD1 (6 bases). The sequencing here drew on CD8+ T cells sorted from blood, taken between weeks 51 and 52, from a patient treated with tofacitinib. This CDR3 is CASSPSTGYEQFF. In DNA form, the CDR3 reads TGTGCCAGCAGCCCGTCTACAGGGTATGAGCAGTTCTTC.